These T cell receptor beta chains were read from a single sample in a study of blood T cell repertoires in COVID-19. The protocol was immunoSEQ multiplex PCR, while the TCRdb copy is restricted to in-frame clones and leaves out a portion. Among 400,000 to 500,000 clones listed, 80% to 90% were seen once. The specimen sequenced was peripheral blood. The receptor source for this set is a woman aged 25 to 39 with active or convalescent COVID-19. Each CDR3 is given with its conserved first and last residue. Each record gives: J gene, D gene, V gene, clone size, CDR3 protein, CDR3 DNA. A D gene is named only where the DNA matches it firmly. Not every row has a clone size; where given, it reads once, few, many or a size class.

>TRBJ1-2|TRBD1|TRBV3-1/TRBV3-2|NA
CASSQEGTGTGYGYTF
TGTGCCAGCAGCCAAGAGGGGACCGGGACAGGGTATGGCTACACCTTC
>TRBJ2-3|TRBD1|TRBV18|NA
CASSSSGTVGTDTQYF
TGTGCCAGCTCATCCTCCGGGACAGTAGGCACAGATACGCAGTATTTT
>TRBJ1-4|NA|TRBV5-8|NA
CASSFWQGREKLFF
TGTGCCAGCAGCTTTTGGCAGGGAAGAGAAAAACTGTTTTTT
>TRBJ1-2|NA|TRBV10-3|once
CAISDNRSYGYTF
TGTGCCATCAGTGATAACAGAAGCTATGGCTACACCTTC
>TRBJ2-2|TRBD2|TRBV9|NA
CASSVVAGGNTGELFF
TGTGCCAGCAGCGTAGTCGCGGGGGGGAACACCGGGGAGCTGTTTTTT
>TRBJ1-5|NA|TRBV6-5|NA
CASQFGGSNQPQHF
TGTGCCTCCCAATTTGGGGGGAGCAATCAGCCCCAGCATTTT
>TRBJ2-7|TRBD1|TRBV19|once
CASSGGQTYEQYF
TGTGCCAGTAGTGGGGGACAGACCTACGAGCAGTACTTC
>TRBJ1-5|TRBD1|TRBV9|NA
CASSAGDRGYDYSNQPQHF
TGTGCCAGCAGCGCCGGAGACAGGGGGTATGACTATAGCAATCAGCCCCAGCATTTT
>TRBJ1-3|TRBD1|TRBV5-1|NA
CASSLQTGGAGNTIYF
TGCGCCAGCAGCCTGCAAACAGGGGGCGCCGGAAACACCATATATTTT
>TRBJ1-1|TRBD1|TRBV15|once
CATSRDYVTGAGEAFF
TGTGCCACCAGCAGAGATTATGTGACAGGGGCTGGGGAAGCTTTCTTT
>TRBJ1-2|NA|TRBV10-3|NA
CAISEPDRTYGYTF
TGTGCCATCAGTGAGCCCGACAGGACCTATGGCTACACCTTC
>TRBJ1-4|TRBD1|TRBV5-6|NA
CASSWDRGNEKLFF
TGTGCCAGCAGCTGGGACAGGGGGAACGAAAAACTGTTTTTT
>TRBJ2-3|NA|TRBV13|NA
CASSLFASERTDTQYF
TGTGCCAGCAGCTTATTTGCATCAGAACGCACAGATACGCAGTATTTT
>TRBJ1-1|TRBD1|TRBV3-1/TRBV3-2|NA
CASSQETGGRAFF
TGTGCCAGCAGCCAAGAAACAGGGGGAAGAGCTTTCTTT
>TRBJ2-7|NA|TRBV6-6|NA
CANPPPRGSYEQYF
TGTGCCAACCCACCTCCTAGGGGCTCCTACGAGCAGTACTTC
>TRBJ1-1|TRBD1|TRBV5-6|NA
CASSSKTGTGGTEAFF
TGTGCCAGCAGCTCAAAGACCGGGACAGGGGGCACTGAAGCTTTCTTT
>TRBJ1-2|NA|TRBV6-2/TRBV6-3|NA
CASSYSGRQNNYGYTF
TGTGCCAGCAGTTACTCAGGGAGACAAAATAACTATGGCTACACCTTC
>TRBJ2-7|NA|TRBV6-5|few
CASSYTYSYEQYF
TGTGCCAGCAGTTACACCTACTCCTACGAGCAGTACTTC
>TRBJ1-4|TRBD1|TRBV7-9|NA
CASSYETGINEKLFF
TGTGCCAGCAGCTACGAGACAGGGATCAATGAAAAACTGTTTTTT
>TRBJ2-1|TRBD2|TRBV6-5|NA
CASNGLAVLNEQFF
TGTGCCAGCAATGGACTAGCGGTCCTCAATGAGCAGTTCTTC
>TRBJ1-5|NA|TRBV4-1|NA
CASSQVEGGGQPQHF
TGCGCCAGCAGCCAAGTGGAAGGGGGTGGACAGCCCCAGCATTTT
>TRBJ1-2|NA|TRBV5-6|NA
CASSFRVQPPYGYTF
TGTGCCAGCAGCTTCCGGGTCCAACCCCCATATGGCTACACCTTC
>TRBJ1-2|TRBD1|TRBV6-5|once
CASSYSQDREDGYTF
TGTGCCAGCAGTTATTCCCAGGACAGGGAGGATGGCTACACCTTC
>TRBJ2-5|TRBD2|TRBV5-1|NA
CASSAASGGPQETQYF
TGCGCCAGCAGCGCGGCTAGCGGGGGACCTCAAGAGACCCAGTACTTC
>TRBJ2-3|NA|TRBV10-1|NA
CASSDGINTDTQYF
TGCGCCAGCAGTGACGGGATTAACACAGATACGCAGTATTTT
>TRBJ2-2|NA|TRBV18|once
CASSPPGRENTGELFF
TGTGCCAGCTCACCACCAGGGCGGGAGAACACCGGGGAGCTGTTTTTT
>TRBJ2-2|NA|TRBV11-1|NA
CASSLTPWGRTGELFF
TGTGCCAGCAGCTTAACCCCATGGGGGCGCACCGGGGAGCTGTTTTTT
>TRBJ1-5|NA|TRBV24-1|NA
CATSDGTSRGPQHF
TGTGCCACCAGTGATGGGACAAGCCGGGGGCCCCAGCATTTT
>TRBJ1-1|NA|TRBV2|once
CASREQGKVTEAFF
TGTGCCAGCAGGGAACAGGGTAAGGTCACTGAAGCTTTCTTT
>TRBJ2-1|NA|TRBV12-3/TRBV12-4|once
CASSEGWANEQFF
TGTGCCAGCAGTGAGGGCTGGGCCAATGAGCAGTTCTTC
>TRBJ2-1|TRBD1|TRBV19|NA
CASSPSTGGDEQFF
TGTGCCAGTAGTCCATCGACAGGGGGGGATGAGCAGTTCTTC
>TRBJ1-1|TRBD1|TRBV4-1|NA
CASSQVRDRGRAFF
TGCGCCAGCAGCCAAGTACGGGACAGGGGGAGGGCTTTCTTT
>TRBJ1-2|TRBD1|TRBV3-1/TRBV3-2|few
CASSQGRTGGYGYTF
TGTGCCAGCAGCCAAGGGCGGACAGGGGGCTATGGCTACACCTTC
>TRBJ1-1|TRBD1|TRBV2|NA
CASRDRAFMNTEAFF
TGTGCCAGCCGGGACAGGGCGTTTATGAACACTGAAGCTTTCTTT
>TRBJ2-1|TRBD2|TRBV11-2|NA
CASRWTSGGNEQFF
TGTGCCAGCAGGTGGACTAGCGGGGGGAATGAGCAGTTCTTC
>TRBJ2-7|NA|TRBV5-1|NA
CASSLVAGQTYEQYF
TGCGCCAGCAGCTTGGTTGCGGGACAGACCTACGAGCAGTACTTC
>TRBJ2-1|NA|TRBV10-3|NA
CAISESGTYNEQFF
TGTGCCATCAGTGAATCGGGAACCTACAATGAGCAGTTCTTC
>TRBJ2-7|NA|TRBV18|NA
CASSPDPASSYEQYF
TGTGCCAGCTCACCCGATCCCGCTAGCTCCTACGAGCAGTACTTC
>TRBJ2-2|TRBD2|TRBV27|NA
CASGPYPGLAAGELFF
TGTGCCAGCGGCCCCTATCCGGGACTAGCTGCCGGGGAGCTGTTTTTT
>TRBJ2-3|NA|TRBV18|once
CASSPMTTTSTDTQYF
TGTGCCAGCTCACCCATGACTACCACTAGCACAGATACGCAGTATTTT
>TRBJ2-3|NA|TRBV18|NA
CASSPTPESPTDTQYF
TGTGCCAGCTCACCGACCCCGGAGAGCCCCACAGATACGCAGTATTTT
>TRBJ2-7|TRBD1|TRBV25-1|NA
CASSDQYLRQQGHYEQYF
TGTGCCAGCAGTGATCAATACCTACGACAACAGGGGCACTACGAGCAGTACTTC
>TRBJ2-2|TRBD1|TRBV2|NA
CASKRTGEAGELFF
TGTGCCAGCAAGAGGACAGGGGAGGCCGGGGAGCTGTTTTTT
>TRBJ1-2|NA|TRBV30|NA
CAWSTFLNDRNYGYTF
TGTGCCTGGAGCACCTTCTTGAACGACAGAAACTATGGCTACACCTTC
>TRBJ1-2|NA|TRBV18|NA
CASSLEVDYGYTF
TGTGCCAGCTCATTAGAGGTTGACTATGGCTACACCTTC
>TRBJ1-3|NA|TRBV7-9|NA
CASSLDRSGNTIYF
TGTGCCAGCAGCTTAGACAGATCTGGAAACACCATATATTTT
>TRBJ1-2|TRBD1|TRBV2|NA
CARPRQGHGYTF
TGTGCCAGACCAAGACAGGGTCATGGCTACACCTTC
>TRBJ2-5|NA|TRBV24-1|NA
CATSDSSGSQETQYF
TGTGCCACCAGTGATTCGTCGGGGTCACAGGAGACCCAGTACTTC
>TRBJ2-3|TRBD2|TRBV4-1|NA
CASSLAGGSTDTQYF
TGCGCCAGCAGCCTAGCGGGAGGGTCCACAGATACGCAGTATTTT
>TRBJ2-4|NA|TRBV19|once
CASSPRHDRQNIQYF
TGTGCCAGTAGTCCTAGGCACGACAGGCAAAACATTCAGTACTTC
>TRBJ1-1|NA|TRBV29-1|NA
CSVGGGEVQTEAFF
TGCAGCGTGGGGGGAGGGGAGGTTCAAACTGAAGCTTTCTTT
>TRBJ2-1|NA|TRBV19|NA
CASSLTGVYNEQFF
TGTGCCAGTAGTCTGACGGGGGTATACAATGAGCAGTTCTTC
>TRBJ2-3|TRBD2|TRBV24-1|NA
CATSDPGTSADTQYF
TGTGCCACCAGTGATCCAGGGACTAGCGCAGATACGCAGTATTTT